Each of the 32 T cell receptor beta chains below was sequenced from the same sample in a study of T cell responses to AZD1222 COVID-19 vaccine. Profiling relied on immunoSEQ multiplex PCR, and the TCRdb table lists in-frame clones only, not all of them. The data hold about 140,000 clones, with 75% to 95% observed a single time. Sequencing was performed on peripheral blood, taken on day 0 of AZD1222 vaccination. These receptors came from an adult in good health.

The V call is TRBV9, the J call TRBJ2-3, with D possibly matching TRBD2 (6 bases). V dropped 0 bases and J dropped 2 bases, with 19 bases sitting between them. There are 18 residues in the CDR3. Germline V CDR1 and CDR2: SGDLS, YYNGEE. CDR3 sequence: CASSVGSGRRLSTDTQYF. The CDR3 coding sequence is TGTGCCAGCAGCGTAGGGAGCGGGCGGCGGCTCTCCACAGATACGCAGTATTTT.

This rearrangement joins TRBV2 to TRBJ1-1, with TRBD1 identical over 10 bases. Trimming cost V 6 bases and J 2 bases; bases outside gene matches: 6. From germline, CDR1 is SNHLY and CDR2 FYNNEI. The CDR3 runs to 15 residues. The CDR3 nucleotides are TGTGCCAGCAGGGAGACAGGGGGCGTTAACACTGAAGCTTTCTTT. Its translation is CASRETGGVNTEAFF.

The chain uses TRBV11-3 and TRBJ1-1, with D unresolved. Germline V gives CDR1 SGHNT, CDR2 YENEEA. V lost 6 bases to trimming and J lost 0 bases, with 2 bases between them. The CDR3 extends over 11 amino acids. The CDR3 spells CASRLNTEAFF. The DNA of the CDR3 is TGTGCCAGCAGGCTGAACACTGAAGCTTTCTTT.

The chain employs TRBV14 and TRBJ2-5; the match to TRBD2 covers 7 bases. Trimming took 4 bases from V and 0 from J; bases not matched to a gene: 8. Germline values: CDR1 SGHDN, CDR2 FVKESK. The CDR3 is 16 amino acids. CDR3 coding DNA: TGTGCCAGCAGCCCAGGACTAGAGGGGTACCAAGAGACCCAGTACTTC. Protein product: CASSPGLEGYQETQYF.

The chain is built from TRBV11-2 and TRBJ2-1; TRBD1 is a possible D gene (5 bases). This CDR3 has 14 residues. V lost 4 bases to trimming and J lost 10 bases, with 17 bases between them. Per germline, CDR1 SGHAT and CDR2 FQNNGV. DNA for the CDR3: TGTGCCAGCAGCTCTGACCCGCTACCAGGGGAGCAGTTCTTC. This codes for CASSSDPLPGEQFF.

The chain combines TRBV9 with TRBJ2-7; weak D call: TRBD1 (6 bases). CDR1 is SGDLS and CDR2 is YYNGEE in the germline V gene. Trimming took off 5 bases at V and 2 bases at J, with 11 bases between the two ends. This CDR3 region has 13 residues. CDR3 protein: CASSRSGAYEQYF. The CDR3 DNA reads TGTGCCAGCAGTCGTTCAGGGGCCTACGAGCAGTACTTC.

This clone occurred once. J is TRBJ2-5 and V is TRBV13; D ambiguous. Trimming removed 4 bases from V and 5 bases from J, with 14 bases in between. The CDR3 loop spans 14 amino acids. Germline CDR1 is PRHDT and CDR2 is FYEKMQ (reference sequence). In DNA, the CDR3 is TGTGCCAGCAGCTCCCGGAAGCTCGGGGAGACCCAGTACTTC. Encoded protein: CASSSRKLGETQYF.

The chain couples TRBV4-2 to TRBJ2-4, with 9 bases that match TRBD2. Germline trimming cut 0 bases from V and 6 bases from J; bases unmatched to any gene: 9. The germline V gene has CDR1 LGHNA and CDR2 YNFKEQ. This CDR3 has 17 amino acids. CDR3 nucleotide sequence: TGTGCCAGCAGCCAAGATGTGGAGACTAGCGGTGCAAACATTCAGTACTTC. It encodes CASSQDVETSGANIQYF.

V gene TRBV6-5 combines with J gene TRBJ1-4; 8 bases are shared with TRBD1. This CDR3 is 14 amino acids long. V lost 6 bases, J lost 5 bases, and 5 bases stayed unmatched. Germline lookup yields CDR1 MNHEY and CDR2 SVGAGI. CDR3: CASRSYRGNEKLFF. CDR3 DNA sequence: TGTGCCAGCAGAAGCTACAGGGGGAATGAAAAACTGTTTTTT.

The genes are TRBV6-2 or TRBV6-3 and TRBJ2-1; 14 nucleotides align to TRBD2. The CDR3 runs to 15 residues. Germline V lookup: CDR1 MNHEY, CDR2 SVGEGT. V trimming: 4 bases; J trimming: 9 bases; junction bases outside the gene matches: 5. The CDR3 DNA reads TGTGCCAGCAGTTGGGGACTAGCGGGAGCAGGTGAGCAGTTCTTC. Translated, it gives CASSWGLAGAGEQFF.

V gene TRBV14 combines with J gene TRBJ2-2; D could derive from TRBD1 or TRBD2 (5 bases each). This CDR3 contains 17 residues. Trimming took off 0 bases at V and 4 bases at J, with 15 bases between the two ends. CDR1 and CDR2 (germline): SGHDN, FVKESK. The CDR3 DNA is TGTGCCAGCAGCCAAGATCGCCTAGCTGGGGGCACCGGGGAGCTGTTTTTT. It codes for CASSQDRLAGGTGELFF. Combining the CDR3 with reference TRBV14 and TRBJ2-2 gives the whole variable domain EAGVTQFPSHSVIEKGQTVTLRCDPISGHDNLYWYRRVMGKEIKFLLHFVKESKQDESGMPNNRFLAERTGGTYSTLKVQPAELEDSGVYFCASSQDRLAGGTGELFFGEGSRLTVL.

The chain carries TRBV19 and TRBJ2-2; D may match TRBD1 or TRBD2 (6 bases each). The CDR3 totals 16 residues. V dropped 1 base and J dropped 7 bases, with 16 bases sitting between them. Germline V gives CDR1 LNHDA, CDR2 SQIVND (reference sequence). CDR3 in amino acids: CASSIVPGASIGELFF. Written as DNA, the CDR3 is TGTGCCAGTAGTATAGTTCCGGGGGCGAGTATCGGGGAGCTGTTTTTT. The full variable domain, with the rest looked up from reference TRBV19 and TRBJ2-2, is DGGITQSPKYLFRKEGQNVTLSCEQNLNHDAMYWYRQDPGQGLRLIYYSQIVNDFQKGDIAEGYSVSREKKESFPLTVTSAQKNPTAFYLCASSIVPGASIGELFFGEGSRLTVL.

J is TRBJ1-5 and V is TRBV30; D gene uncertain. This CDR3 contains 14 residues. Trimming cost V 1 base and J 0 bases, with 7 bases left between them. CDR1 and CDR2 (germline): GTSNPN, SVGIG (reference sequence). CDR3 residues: CAWSEKYSNQPQHF. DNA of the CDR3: TGTGCCTGGAGTGAGAAATATAGCAATCAGCCCCAGCATTTT.

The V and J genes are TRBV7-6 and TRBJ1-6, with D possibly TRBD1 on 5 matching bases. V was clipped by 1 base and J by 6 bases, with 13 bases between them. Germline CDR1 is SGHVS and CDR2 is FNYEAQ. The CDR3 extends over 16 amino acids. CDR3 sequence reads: CASSLEAGGFNSPLHF. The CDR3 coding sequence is TGTGCCAGCAGCTTAGAAGCCGGGGGTTTTAATTCACCCCTCCACTTT.

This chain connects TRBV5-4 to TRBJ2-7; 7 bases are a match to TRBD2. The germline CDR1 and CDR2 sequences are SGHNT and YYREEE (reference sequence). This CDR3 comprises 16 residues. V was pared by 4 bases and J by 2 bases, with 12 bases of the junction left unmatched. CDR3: CASSPGRQRGTYEQYF. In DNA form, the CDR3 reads TGTGCCAGCAGCCCAGGTCGGCAGCGGGGAACCTACGAGCAGTACTTC.

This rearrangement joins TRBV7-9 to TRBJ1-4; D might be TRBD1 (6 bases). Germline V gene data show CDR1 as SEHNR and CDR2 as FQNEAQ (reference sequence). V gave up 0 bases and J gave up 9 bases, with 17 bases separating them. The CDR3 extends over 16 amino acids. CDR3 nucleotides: TGTGCCAGCAGCTTAGCGCTTACGGGGGGCGCGAAAAAACTGTTTTTT. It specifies CASSLALTGGAKKLFF.

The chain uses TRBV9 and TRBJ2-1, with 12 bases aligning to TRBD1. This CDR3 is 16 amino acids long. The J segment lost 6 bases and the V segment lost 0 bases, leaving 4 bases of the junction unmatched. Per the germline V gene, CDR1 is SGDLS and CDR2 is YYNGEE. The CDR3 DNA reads TGTGCCAGCAGCGTAGGCGGGACAGGGGGCTCCAATGAGCAGTTCTTC. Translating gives CASSVGGTGGSNEQFF.

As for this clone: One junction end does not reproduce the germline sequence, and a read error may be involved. The CDR3 loop is CASSLGGQGTDAFF. Written as DNA, the CDR3 is TGTGCCAGCAGCTTAGGGGGACAGGGAACTGACGCTTTCTTT. The V and J genes are TRBV7-2 and TRBJ1-1; 9 bases map to TRBD1. The germline V gene has CDR1 SGHTA and CDR2 FQGNSA. CDR3 length: 14 residues.

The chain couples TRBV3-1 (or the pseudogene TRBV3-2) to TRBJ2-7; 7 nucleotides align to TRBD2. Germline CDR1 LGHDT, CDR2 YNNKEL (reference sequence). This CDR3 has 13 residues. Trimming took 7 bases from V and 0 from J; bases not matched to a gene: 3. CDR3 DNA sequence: TGTGCCAGCAATCGCGGGAGCTCCTACGAGCAGTACTTC. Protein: CASNRGSSYEQYF.

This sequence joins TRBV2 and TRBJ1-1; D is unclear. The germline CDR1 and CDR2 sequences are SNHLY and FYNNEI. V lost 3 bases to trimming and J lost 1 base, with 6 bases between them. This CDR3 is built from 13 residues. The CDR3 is CASSEAGNTEAFF. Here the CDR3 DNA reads TGTGCCAGCAGTGAGGCAGGGAACACTGAAGCTTTCTTT.

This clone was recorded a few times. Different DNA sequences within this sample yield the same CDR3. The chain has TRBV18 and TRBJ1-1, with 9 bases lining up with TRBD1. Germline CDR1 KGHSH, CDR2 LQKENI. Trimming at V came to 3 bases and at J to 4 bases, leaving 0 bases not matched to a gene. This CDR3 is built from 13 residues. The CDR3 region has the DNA TGTGCCAGCTCACCGACAGGGGGCACTGAAGCTTTCTTT. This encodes CASSPTGGTEAFF.

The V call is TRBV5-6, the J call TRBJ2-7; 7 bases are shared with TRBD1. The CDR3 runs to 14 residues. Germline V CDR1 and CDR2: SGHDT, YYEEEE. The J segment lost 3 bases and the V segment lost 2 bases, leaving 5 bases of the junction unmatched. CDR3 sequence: CASSFGTAIYEQYF. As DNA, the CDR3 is TGTGCCAGCAGCTTCGGGACAGCTATCTACGAGCAGTACTTC. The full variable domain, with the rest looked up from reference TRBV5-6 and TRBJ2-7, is DAGVTQSPTHLIKTRGQQVTLRCSPKSGHDTVSWYQQALGQGPQFIFQYYEEEERQRGNFPDRFSGHQFPNYSSELNVNALLLGDSALYLCASSFGTAIYEQYFGPGTRLTVT.

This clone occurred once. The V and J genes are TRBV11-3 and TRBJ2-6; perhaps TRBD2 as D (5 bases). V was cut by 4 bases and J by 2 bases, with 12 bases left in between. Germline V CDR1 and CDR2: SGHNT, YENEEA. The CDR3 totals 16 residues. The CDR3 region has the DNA TGTGCCAGCAGCTCTCCAACTAGTACTGGGGCCAACGTCCTGACTTTC. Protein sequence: CASSSPTSTGANVLTF.

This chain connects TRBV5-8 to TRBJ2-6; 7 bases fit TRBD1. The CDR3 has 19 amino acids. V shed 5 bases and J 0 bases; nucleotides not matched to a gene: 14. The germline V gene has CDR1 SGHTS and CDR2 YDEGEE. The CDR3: CASSFGSGTDLSGANVLTF. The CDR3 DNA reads TGTGCCAGCAGTTTTGGCTCAGGGACAGACCTCTCTGGGGCCAACGTCCTGACTTTC.

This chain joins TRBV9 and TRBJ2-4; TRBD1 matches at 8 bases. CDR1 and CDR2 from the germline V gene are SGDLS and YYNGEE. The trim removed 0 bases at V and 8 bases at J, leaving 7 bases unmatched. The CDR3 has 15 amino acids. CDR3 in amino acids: CASSVALDRGDIQYF. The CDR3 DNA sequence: TGTGCCAGCAGCGTAGCTCTAGACAGGGGAGACATTCAGTACTTC.

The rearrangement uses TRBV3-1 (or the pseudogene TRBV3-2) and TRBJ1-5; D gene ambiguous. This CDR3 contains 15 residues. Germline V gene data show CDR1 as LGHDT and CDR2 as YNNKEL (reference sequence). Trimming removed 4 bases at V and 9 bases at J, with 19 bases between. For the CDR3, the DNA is TGTGCCAGCAGCCCAGGTACCTTTCTAGATCCGCCCCAGCATTTT. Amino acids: CASSPGTFLDPPQHF.

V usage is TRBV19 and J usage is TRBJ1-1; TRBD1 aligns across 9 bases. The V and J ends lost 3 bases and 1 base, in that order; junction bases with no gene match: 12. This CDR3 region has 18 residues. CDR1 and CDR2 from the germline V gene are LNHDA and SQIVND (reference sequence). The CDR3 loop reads CASSMSVPGQGKNTEAFF. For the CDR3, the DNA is TGTGCCAGTAGTATGAGTGTCCCGGGACAGGGAAAGAACACTGAAGCTTTCTTT.

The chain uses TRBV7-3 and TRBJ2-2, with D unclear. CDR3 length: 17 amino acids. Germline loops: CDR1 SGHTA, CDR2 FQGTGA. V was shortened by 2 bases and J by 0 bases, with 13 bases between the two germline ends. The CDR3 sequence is CASSLEPLAANTGELFF. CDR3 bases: TGTGCCAGCAGCTTAGAACCCTTGGCTGCGAACACCGGGGAGCTGTTTTTT.

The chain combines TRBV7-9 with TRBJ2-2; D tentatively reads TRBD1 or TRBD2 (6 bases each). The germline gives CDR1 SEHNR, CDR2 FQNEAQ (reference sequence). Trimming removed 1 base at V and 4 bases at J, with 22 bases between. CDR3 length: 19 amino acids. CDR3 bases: TGTGCCAGCAGCTTAGGGGGGGCTAGGAGCGGGCCCCCCACCGGGGAGCTGTTTTTT. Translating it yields CASSLGGARSGPPTGELFF. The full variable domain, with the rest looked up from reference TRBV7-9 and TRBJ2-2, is DTGVSQNPRHKITKRGQNVTFRCDPISEHNRLYWYRQTLGQGPEFLTYFQNEAQLEKSRLLSDRFSAERPKGSFSTLEIQRTEQGDSAMYLCASSLGGARSGPPTGELFFGEGSRLTVL.

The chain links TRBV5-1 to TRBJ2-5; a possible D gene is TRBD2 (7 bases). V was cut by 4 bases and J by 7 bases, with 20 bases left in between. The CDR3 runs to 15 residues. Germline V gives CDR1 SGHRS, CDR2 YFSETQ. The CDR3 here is CASSPGRDTPGTQYF. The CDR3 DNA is TGCGCCAGCAGCCCGGGGAGGGACACCCCGGGGACCCAGTACTTC.

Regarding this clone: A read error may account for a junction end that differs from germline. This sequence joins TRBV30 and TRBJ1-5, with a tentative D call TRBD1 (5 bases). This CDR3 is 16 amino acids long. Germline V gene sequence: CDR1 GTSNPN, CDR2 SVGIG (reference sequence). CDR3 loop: CAWRGPQEFSNQLQHF. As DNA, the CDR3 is TGTGCCTGGAGGGGACCTCAGGAATTCAGCAATCAGCTCCAGCATTTT.

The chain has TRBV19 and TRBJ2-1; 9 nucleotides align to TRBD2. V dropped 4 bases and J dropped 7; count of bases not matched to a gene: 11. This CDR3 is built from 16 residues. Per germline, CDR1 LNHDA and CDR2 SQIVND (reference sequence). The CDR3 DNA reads TGTGCCAGTAGTACACCCCCGCGCGGGAGGGCAAATGAGCAGTTCTTC. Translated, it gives CASSTPPRGRANEQFF.